The entry that follows covers one T cell receptor (beta chain) sequence. Antigen: not known. Libraries were prepared by immunoSEQ multiplex PCR; TCRdb keeps only in-frame clonotypes and omits some of them. This table holds roughly 96,000 clones, around 89% found once. The sample is drawn from a study of T cell responses to AZD1222 COVID-19 vaccine. In the study overall: Pooling of second doses given at about 4 or about 12 weeks was done. Study-level findings and limits: Repertoire sampling occurred only after the peak T cell response. In a largely white British group with more females than males, clonal diversity was possibly underestimated.

V was pared by 5 bases and J by 3 bases, with 10 bases between. Germline values: CDR1 SGHTA, CDR2 FQGTGA. There are 13 residues in the CDR3. The rearrangement links TRBV7-3 to TRBJ1-2, with D possibly TRBD1 on 5 matching bases. This clonotype was sampled from an adult in good health. Specimen: peripheral blood, collected on day 0 of AZD1222 vaccination. Here the CDR3 DNA reads TGTGCCAGCAGCCCCACAGGCTACTATGGCTACACCTTC. Its translation: CASSPTGYYGYTF.